A selection of T cell receptor beta chains follows, all from one sample in a study of T cells in Graves' hyperthyroidism and ophthalmopathy. TCRdb reprocessed the multiplex PCR reads with MiXCR, giving one entry per CDR3 protein. In the table there are approximately 640,000 distinct CDR3 sequences, 15% to 20% of which are singletons. Sequenced input: blood. The receptors come from a woman in her 30s with Graves' hyperthyroidism. Each CDR3 is given without its conserved first and last residue.

J gene,V gene,CDR3 protein
TRBJ2-1,TRBV24-1,ATGLGTSGRNEQF
TRBJ1-2,TRBV7-6,ASSHIAGTDYGYT
TRBJ2-1,TRBV29-1,SVVLAGAYNEQF
TRBJ2-5,TRBV10-3,AIGKGEETQY
TRBJ2-7,TRBV28,ASRSGGGSGYEQY
TRBJ1-1,TRBV19,ASSIWGVGTEAF
TRBJ2-3,TRBV5-1,ASSLGVGAGGSDTQY
TRBJ2-1,TRBV12-3/TRBV12-4,ASAPGPTVEQF
TRBJ2-1,TRBV24-1,ATSDSGTSNEQF
TRBJ2-5,TRBV7-2,ASTDTGWETQY
TRBJ1-1,TRBV7-2,ASSFFSGSNTEAF
TRBJ2-7,TRBV28,ASMLGGQGDYEQY
TRBJ2-1,TRBV19,ASSRWRTTSSEQF
TRBJ2-2,TRBV7-3,ASSHGGKFTGELF
TRBJ2-1,TRBV2,ASKRTPALYEQF
TRBJ2-3,TRBV15,ATSRARQGLTSTDTQY
TRBJ1-4,TRBV27,ASSLGAGTDNEKLF
TRBJ1-5,TRBV20-1,SARGPGQGAHQPQH
TRBJ2-2,TRBV9,ASSTRGGRDTGELF
TRBJ2-1,TRBV5-1,ASTLARSTYNEQF
TRBJ2-7,TRBV7-2,ASSLGTSGTYEQY
TRBJ1-1,TRBV9,ASSVAPMNTEAF
TRBJ2-2,TRBV12-3/TRBV12-4,ASQSLGLAGITGELF
TRBJ1-5,TRBV5-6,ASSYSGVPNQPQH
TRBJ1-1,TRBV19,ASSIWDGDTEAF
TRBJ2-7,TRBV28,ASGNRLGSYEQY
TRBJ2-3,TRBV20-1,SASTSGRGRDTQY
TRBJ1-4,TRBV5-8,ASSNGQGGEKLF
TRBJ2-1,TRBV20-1,SASLAGHYNEQF
TRBJ1-2,TRBV20-1,SARLHRDSGYGYT
TRBJ2-1,TRBV5-4,ASSTGLAGAGNEQF
TRBJ1-1,TRBV27,ASSLIGFWTEAF
TRBJ1-2,TRBV20-1,SAGRMGQGLIYGYT
TRBJ2-1,TRBV5-1,ASSRTGGNEQF
TRBJ2-5,TRBV12-3/TRBV12-4,ASSLPSSQETQY
TRBJ1-1,TRBV29-1,SVDFTTEAF
TRBJ2-1,TRBV11-3,ASSSQGGSSYNEQF
TRBJ1-2,TRBV6-1,ASSDHRSDGYT
TRBJ2-5,TRBV7-8,ASSLKRALTKETQY
TRBJ2-1,TRBV9,ASSVVAGGFDEQF
TRBJ1-1,TRBV5-1,ASSLEGQGGTEAF
TRBJ2-7,TRBV20-1,SARGGGGNYEQY
TRBJ2-1,TRBV9,ASGLAGPSYNEQF
TRBJ2-5,TRBV3-1,ASSQDLRGIETQY
TRBJ1-1,TRBV2,ASKPGGTSGTEAF
TRBJ2-1,TRBV20-1,SALMDEQF
TRBJ2-7,TRBV6-6,ASSYSGLAGSYEQY
TRBJ2-1,TRBV19,ASRGTHYNEQF
TRBJ2-1,TRBV9,ASSVTGNEQF
TRBJ2-5,TRBV4-1,ASSQGPVEETQY
TRBJ2-2,TRBV4-1,ASSHPRGNTGELF
TRBJ1-2,TRBV7-9,ASSLVQEDYGYT
TRBJ2-6,TRBV28,ASSDRGAGANVLT
TRBJ1-5,TRBV5-8,ASSLGDGAAQH